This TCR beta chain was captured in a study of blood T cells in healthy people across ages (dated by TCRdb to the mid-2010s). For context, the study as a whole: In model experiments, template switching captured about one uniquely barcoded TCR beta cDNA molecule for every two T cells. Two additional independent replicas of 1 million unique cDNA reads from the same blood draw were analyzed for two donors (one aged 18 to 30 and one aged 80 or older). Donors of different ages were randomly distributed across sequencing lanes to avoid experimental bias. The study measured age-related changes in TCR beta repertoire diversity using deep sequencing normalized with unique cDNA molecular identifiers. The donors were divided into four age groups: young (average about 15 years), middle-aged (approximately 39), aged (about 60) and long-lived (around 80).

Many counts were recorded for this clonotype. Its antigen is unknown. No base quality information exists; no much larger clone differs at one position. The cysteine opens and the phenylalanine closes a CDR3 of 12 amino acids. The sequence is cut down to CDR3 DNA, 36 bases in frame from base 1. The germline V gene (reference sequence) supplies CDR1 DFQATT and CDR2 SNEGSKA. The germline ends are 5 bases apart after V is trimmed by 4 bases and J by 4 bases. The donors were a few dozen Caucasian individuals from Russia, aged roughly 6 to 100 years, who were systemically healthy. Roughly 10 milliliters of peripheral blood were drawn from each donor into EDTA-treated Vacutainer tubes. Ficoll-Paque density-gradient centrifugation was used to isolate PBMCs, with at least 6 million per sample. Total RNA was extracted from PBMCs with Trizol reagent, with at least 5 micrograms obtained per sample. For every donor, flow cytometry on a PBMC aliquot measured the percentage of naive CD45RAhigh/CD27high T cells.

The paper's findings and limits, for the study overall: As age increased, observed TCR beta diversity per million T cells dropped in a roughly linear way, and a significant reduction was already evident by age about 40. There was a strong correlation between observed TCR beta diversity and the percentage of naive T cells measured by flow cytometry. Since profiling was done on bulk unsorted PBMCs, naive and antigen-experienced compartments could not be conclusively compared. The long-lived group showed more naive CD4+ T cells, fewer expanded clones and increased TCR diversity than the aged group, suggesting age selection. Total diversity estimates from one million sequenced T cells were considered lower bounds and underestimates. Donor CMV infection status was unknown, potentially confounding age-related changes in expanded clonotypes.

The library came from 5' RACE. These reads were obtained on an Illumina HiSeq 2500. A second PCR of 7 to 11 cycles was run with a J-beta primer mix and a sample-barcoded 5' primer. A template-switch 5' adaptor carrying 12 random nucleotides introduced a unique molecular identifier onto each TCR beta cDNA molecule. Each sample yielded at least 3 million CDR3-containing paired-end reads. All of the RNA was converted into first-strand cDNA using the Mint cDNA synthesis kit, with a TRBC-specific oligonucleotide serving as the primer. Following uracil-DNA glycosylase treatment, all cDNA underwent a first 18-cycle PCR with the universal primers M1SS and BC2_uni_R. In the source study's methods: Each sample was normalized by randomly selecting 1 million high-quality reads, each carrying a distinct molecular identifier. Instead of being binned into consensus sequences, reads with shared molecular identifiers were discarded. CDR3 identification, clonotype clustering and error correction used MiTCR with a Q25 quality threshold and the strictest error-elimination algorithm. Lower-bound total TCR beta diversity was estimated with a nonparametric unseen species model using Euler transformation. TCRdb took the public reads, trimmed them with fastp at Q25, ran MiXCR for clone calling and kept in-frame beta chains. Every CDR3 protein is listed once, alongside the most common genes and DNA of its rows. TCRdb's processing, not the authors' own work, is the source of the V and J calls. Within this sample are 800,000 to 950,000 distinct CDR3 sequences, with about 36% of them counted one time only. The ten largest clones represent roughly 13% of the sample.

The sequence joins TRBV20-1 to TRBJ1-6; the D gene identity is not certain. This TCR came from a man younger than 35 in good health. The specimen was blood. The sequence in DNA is TGCAGTGCTACCTCTTATAATTCACCCCTCCACTTT. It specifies CSATSYNSPLHF.